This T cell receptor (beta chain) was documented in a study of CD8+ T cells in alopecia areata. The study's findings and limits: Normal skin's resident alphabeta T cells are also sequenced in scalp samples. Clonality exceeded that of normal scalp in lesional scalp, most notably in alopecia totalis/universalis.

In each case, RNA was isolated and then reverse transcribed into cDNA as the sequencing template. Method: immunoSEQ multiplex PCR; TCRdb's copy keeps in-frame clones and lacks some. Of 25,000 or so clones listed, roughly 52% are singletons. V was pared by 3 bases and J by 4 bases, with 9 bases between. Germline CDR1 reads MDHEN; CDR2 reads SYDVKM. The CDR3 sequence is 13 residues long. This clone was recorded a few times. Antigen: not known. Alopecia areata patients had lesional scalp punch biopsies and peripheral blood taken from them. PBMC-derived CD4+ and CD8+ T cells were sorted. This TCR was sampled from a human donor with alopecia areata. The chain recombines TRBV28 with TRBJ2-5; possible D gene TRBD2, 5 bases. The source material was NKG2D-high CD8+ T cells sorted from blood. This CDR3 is CASSFGVGETQYF. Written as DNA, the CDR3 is TGTGCCAGCAGTTTCGGGGTTGGAGAGACCCAGTACTTC.